This T cell receptor beta chain was sequenced in a study of blood T cell repertoires in COVID-19. V gave up 7 bases and J gave up 5 bases, with 11 bases separating them. This CDR3 has 12 residues. Germline assignment: CDR1 MRHNA and CDR2 SNTAGT. Sequenced by immunoSEQ multiplex PCR; TCRdb stores in-frame clones only, minus some. The data contain more than 200,000 clones, around 86% of them singletons. Seattle participants joined during active infection and were tracked over time. The origin of this receptor is a woman of 80 years or more with COVID-19, enrolled during active disease. J is TRBJ2-5 and V is TRBV6-4, with D uncertain. Sample: peripheral blood. As DNA, the CDR3 is TGTGCCAGCAAGACCCGGCGGGAGACCCAGTACTTC. Translated: CASKTRRETQYF.